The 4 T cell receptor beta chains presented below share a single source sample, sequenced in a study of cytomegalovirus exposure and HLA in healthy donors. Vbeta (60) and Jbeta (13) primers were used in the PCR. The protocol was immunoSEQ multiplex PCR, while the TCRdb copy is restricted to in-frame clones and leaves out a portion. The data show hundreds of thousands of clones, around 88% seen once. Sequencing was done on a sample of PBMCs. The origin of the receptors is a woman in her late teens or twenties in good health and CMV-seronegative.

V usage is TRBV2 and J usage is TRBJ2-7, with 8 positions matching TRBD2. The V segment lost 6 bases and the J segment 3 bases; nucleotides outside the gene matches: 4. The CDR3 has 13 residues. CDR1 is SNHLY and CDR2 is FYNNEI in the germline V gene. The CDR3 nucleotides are TGTGCCAGCAGACAAGCGGGGGACTACGAGCAGTACTTC. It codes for CASRQAGDYEQYF.

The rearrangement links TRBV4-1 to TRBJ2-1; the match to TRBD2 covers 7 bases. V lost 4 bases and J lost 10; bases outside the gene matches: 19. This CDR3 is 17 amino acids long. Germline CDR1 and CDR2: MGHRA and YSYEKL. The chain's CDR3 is CASSRTDLAELRVEQFF. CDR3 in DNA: TGCGCCAGCAGCCGTACTGACCTAGCGGAGTTAAGGGTAGAGCAGTTCTTC.

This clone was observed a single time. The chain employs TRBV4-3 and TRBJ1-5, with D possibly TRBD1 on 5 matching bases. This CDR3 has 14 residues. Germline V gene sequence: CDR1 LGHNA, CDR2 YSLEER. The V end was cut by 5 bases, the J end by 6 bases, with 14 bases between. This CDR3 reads CASSMWERGQPQHF. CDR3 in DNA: TGCGCCAGCAGCATGTGGGAAAGGGGTCAGCCCCAGCATTTT.

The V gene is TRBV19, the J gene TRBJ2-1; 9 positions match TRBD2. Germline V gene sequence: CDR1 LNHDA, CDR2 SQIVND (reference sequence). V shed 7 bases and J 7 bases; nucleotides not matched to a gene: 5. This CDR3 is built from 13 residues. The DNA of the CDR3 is TGTGCCAGTATTGCGGGAGGGGGGAATGAGCAGTTCTTC. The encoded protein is CASIAGGGNEQFF.